This entry lists 26 T cell receptor beta chains sequenced from one sample in a study of blood T cell repertoires in COVID-19. Only in-frame clones appear in the TCRdb table, and some are missing; sequencing was by immunoSEQ multiplex PCR. The repertoire holds tens of thousands of clones, with about 88% as singletons. Sequenced: peripheral blood. All receptors come from an elderly woman with active or convalescent COVID-19.

This clone was recorded a few times. J is TRBJ2-1 and V is TRBV24-1, with 10 bases fitting TRBD1. This CDR3 contains 15 residues. V lost 3 bases, J lost 5 bases, and 3 bases stayed unmatched. Germline values: CDR1 KGHDR, CDR2 SFDVKD. The CDR3 sequence is CATSDPGTGDNEQFF. As DNA, the CDR3 is TGTGCCACCAGTGATCCCGGGACAGGGGACAATGAGCAGTTCTTC.

V and J are TRBV9 and TRBJ1-1; perhaps TRBD1 as D (6 bases). Looked up from germline, CDR1 is SGDLS and CDR2 is YYNGEE. The CDR3 consists of 15 residues. V was pared by 0 bases and J by 1 base, with 10 bases between. CDR3 coding DNA: TGTGCCAGCAGCGTAGTGGGGGCGGGGAACACTGAAGCTTTCTTT. The encoded protein is CASSVVGAGNTEAFF.

The chain uses TRBV10-1 and TRBJ2-2; 10 bases match TRBD1. The CDR3 has 15 residues. The ends lost 8 bases at V and 3 bases at J; junction bases unmatched: 6. Germline V CDR1 and CDR2: WNHNN, SYGVQD (reference sequence). In DNA form, the CDR3 reads TGCGCCAGCGGCCCCGGGACAGGGGACACCGGGGAGCTGTTTTTT. Its protein is CASGPGTGDTGELFF.

The rearrangement links TRBV6-5 to TRBJ1-2; D gene uncertain. Between the trimmed V and J ends, which lost 7 bases and 7 bases, there was a span of 19 bases. There are 14 residues in the CDR3. The germline gives CDR1 MNHEY, CDR2 SVGAGI. The DNA for the CDR3 is TGTGCCAGCATAGATATGTCCGACGGGGTTGGCTACACCTTC. Translating it yields CASIDMSDGVGYTF.

The rearrangement uses TRBV5-4 and TRBJ1-1; 8 positions agree with TRBD1. The CDR3 is 15 amino acids. J was trimmed by 4 bases and V by 5 bases; bases with no gene match: 10. Per the germline V gene, CDR1 is SGHNT and CDR2 is YYREEE (reference sequence). CDR3 protein: CASSFGQGPGTEAFF. The CDR3 region has the DNA TGTGCCAGCAGTTTTGGACAGGGTCCGGGCACTGAAGCTTTCTTT.

The chain couples TRBV4-2 to TRBJ1-2, with unresolved D. Germline V gene sequence: CDR1 LGHNA, CDR2 YNFKEQ. Deletions cut 0 bases from V and 4 bases from J, with 12 bases between. This CDR3 contains 15 residues. For the CDR3, the DNA is TGTGCCAGCAGCCAAGACAACAGCCCAGCCTATGGCTACACCTTC. Protein product: CASSQDNSPAYGYTF.

This chain uses TRBV19 with TRBJ1-6; the D is unclear. This CDR3 is 15 amino acids long. V was pared by 6 bases and J by 10 bases, with 19 bases between. Germline V gene lookup returns CDR1 LNHDA and CDR2 SQIVND (reference sequence). The CDR3 protein is CASRPDRAPGSPLHF. The CDR3 DNA sequence: TGTGCCAGTAGGCCCGACCGGGCCCCGGGATCACCCCTCCACTTT.

A few counts support this clone. The rearrangement links TRBV30 to TRBJ1-2; 8 bases agree with TRBD1. The CDR3 spans 15 residues. Trimming took 3 bases from V and 4 from J; bases not matched to a gene: 10. Looked up from germline, CDR1 is GTSNPN and CDR2 is SVGIG (reference sequence). The CDR3 coding sequence is TGTGCCTGGAGACCCCCCCAGGGGGCAGGCTATGGCTACACCTTC. It translates to CAWRPPQGAGYGYTF.

The chain carries TRBV7-9 and TRBJ1-1; D call uncertain. Trimming shortened V by 6 bases and J by 4 bases, and 18 bases separated the two germline ends. This CDR3 contains 15 residues. Per the germline V gene, CDR1 is SEHNR and CDR2 is FQNEAQ (reference sequence). The CDR3 bases are TGTGCCAGCAGTTCACAAAGCGGCGGAGGCACTGAAGCTTTCTTT. Encoded protein: CASSSQSGGGTEAFF.

This chain joins TRBV29-1 and TRBJ1-1; D is ambiguous. Germline V gene data show CDR1 as SQVTM and CDR2 as ANQGSEA. CDR3 length: 12 amino acids. Trimming took 4 bases from V and 5 from J, leaving 11 bases between them. CDR3 sequence: CSVVAGRTEAFF. The CDR3 DNA sequence: TGCAGCGTTGTGGCAGGTCGGACTGAAGCTTTCTTT.

V gene TRBV5-8 combines with J gene TRBJ2-5; TRBD2 matches 10 bases. With V trimmed by 2 bases and J by 1 base, 2 bases remained unmatched. Germline-derived CDR1 and CDR2 are SGHTS and YDEGEE. This CDR3 contains 15 residues. The chain's CDR3 is CASSFRTSGQETQYF. The CDR3 nucleotides read TGTGCCAGCAGCTTCCGGACTAGCGGCCAAGAGACCCAGTACTTC. Based on the CDR3 plus reference TRBV5-8 and TRBJ2-5, the full variable domain is EAGVTQSPTHLIKTRGQQATLRCSPISGHTSVYWYQQALGLGLQFLLWYDEGEERNRGNFPPRFSGRQFPNYSSELNVNALELEDSALYLCASSFRTSGQETQYFGPGTRLLVL.

This sequence joins TRBV19 and TRBJ2-4, with 10 bases lining up with TRBD2. The J segment lost 8 bases and the V segment lost 5 bases, leaving 12 bases of the junction unmatched. The CDR3 sequence is 16 residues long. Germline CDR1 LNHDA, CDR2 SQIVND (reference sequence). CDR3 sequence (DNA): TGTGCCAGTAGTTCCACCCTAGCGGGGGCTACGGACATTCAGTACTTC. Protein product: CASSSTLAGATDIQYF. The full variable domain, with the rest looked up from reference TRBV19 and TRBJ2-4, is DGGITQSPKYLFRKEGQNVTLSCEQNLNHDAMYWYRQDPGQGLRLIYYSQIVNDFQKGDIAEGYSVSREKKESFPLTVTSAQKNPTAFYLCASSSTLAGATDIQYFGAGTRLSVL.

The chain employs TRBV19 and TRBJ2-4, with TRBD1 as a possible D gene (5 bases). Germline V gives CDR1 LNHDA, CDR2 SQIVND (reference sequence). CDR3 length: 17 amino acids. V lost 2 bases and J 2 bases, leaving 16 bases between the germline ends. CDR3 residues: CASSIQGRGLTKNIQYF. In DNA, the CDR3 is TGTGCCAGTAGTATACAGGGAAGAGGTTTAACCAAAAACATTCAGTACTTC. Full variable domain (missing parts from reference TRBV19 and TRBJ2-4): DGGITQSPKYLFRKEGQNVTLSCEQNLNHDAMYWYRQDPGQGLRLIYYSQIVNDFQKGDIAEGYSVSREKKESFPLTVTSAQKNPTAFYLCASSIQGRGLTKNIQYFGAGTRLSVL.

The chain couples TRBV5-4 to TRBJ2-3, with 10 bases aligning to TRBD1. After removal of 4 bases from V and 5 bases from J, the junction contained 7 bases not matched to a gene. This CDR3 has 15 residues. Germline CDR1 is SGHNT and CDR2 is YYREEE (reference sequence). CDR3 coding DNA: TGTGCCAGCAGCATGGCCGGGACAGGGGTAGATACGCAGTATTTT. Protein sequence: CASSMAGTGVDTQYF.

The CDR3 reads CATSDLANEQFF. The CDR3 DNA sequence: TGTGCCACCAGTGATCTAGCTAATGAGCAGTTCTTC. The rearrangement joins TRBV24-1 to TRBJ2-1; tentatively, D is TRBD2 (5 bases). V lost 3 bases, J lost 7 bases, and 6 bases lay in between. Looked up from germline, CDR1 is KGHDR and CDR2 is SFDVKD. This CDR3 is built from 12 residues.

The CDR3 DNA is TGTGCCATCACCGACGTGGACAGGGCTCCCTACGAGCAGTACTTC. Translation: CAITDVDRAPYEQYF. The chain recombines TRBV10-3 with TRBJ2-7; 8 bases line up with TRBD1. Germline CDR1 reads ENHRY; CDR2 reads SYGVKD. After removal of 7 bases from V and 2 bases from J, the junction contained 10 bases not matched to a gene. CDR3 length equals 15 residues.

J is TRBJ2-3 and V is TRBV7-6; TRBD1 aligns across 9 bases. Germline-derived CDR1 and CDR2 are SGHVS and FNYEAQ. The CDR3 covers 14 residues. The junction had 3 bases not matched to a gene; V was cut back by 3 bases and J by 5 bases. The DNA for the CDR3 is TGTGCCAGCAGCTTCGGGACAGGGAGAGATACGCAGTATTTT. Translation: CASSFGTGRDTQYF.

This clone was recorded a few times. This chain connects TRBV7-9 to TRBJ2-1, with 10 bases identical to TRBD1. With V trimmed by 5 bases and J by 9 bases, 10 bases remained unmatched. The CDR3 length is 15 residues. The V gene's germline CDR1 is SEHNR and CDR2 FQNEAQ (reference sequence). The CDR3 reads CASSQGTGARSEQFF. CDR3 in DNA: TGTGCCAGCAGCCAAGGGACAGGGGCCAGGAGTGAGCAGTTCTTC.

The rearrangement joins TRBV18 to TRBJ2-3; D unresolved. Trimming removed 1 base from V and 4 bases from J, with 9 bases in between. The CDR3 totals 14 residues. Germline V gene sequence: CDR1 KGHSH, CDR2 LQKENI. For the CDR3, the DNA is TGTGCCAGCTCACCACGGGCTACCCCAGATACGCAGTATTTT. Translating gives CASSPRATPDTQYF.

The rearrangement links TRBV6-1 to TRBJ1-2, with TRBD1 matching 11 bases. After removal of 2 bases from V and 3 bases from J, the junction contained 5 bases not matched to a gene. There are 16 residues in the CDR3. CDR1 is MNHNS, CDR2 SASEGT, per germline. CDR3 loop: CASSEFGTGGYYGYTF. CDR3 nucleotide sequence: TGTGCCAGCAGTGAATTTGGGACAGGGGGGTACTATGGCTACACCTTC.

The chain combines TRBV5-5 with TRBJ2-2; the D is unclear. Trimming removed 0 bases at V and 2 bases at J, with 5 bases between. The CDR3 consists of 14 residues. Germline loops: CDR1 SGHKS, CDR2 YYEKEE (reference sequence). In DNA, the CDR3 is TGTGCCAGCAGCTTGGGCGGAAACACCGGGGAGCTGTTTTTT. It is translated as CASSLGGNTGELFF.

The chain combines TRBV5-6 with TRBJ1-2; 9 positions agree with TRBD1. The trim removed 2 bases at V and 2 bases at J, leaving 13 bases unmatched. CDR1 and CDR2 (germline): SGHDT, YYEEEE. CDR3 length: 18 residues. The CDR3 coding sequence is TGTGCCAGCAGCTTATTGGGACAGGGCGTAGGTGTAAACTATGGCTACACCTTC. Translating gives CASSLLGQGVGVNYGYTF.

The rearrangement uses TRBV5-1 and TRBJ2-3; 9 nucleotides line up with TRBD1. The germline gives CDR1 SGHRS, CDR2 YFSETQ. Trimming took 4 bases from V and 4 from J; bases not matched to a gene: 13. This CDR3 has 17 residues. CDR3 residues: CASSKQLGQGFADTQYF. The CDR3 DNA reads as TGCGCCAGCAGCAAACAGCTTGGACAGGGGTTCGCAGATACGCAGTATTTT.

This clone was observed once. V gene TRBV2 combines with J gene TRBJ2-7, with TRBD1 matching over 8 bases. Germline assignment: CDR1 SNHLY and CDR2 FYNNEI. The CDR3 has 14 amino acids. The junction had 12 bases not matched to a gene; V was cut back by 6 bases and J by 8 bases. CDR3 sequence (DNA): TGTGCCAGCAGATCGGACAGGGCCTACGAAAAGCAGTACTTC. It yields the protein CASRSDRAYEKQYF. Based on the CDR3 plus reference TRBV2 and TRBJ2-7, the full variable domain is EPEVTQTPSHQVTQMGQEVILRCVPISNHLYFYWYRQILGQKVEFLVSFYNNEISEKSEIFDDQFSVERPDGSNFTLKIRSTKLEDSAMYFCASRSDRAYEKQYFGPGTRLTVT.

This clone has just a few counts. This sequence joins TRBV20-1 and TRBJ1-6; 10 bases fit TRBD1. This CDR3 spans 15 amino acids. The V gene's germline CDR1 is DFQATT and CDR2 SNEGSKA (reference sequence). V trimming: 3 bases; J trimming: 7 bases; junction bases outside the gene matches: 6. The CDR3 region is CSASLGTGDNSPLHF. In DNA form, the CDR3 reads TGCAGTGCTAGTCTCGGGACAGGGGACAATTCACCCCTCCACTTT.

The rearrangement uses TRBV10-3 and TRBJ1-1; tentative D call: TRBD1 (5 bases). This CDR3 spans 15 amino acids. The V and J ends lost 2 bases and 5 bases respectively, with 15 bases between them. Germline V gives CDR1 ENHRY, CDR2 SYGVKD. CDR3: CAISETGTGGTEAFF. The CDR3 DNA reads as TGTGCCATCAGTGAGACCGGGACGGGAGGTACTGAAGCTTTCTTT.